One and the same sample provided the 7 T cell receptor beta chains below, sequenced in a study of T cell responses to AZD1222 COVID-19 vaccine. The table came from immunoSEQ multiplex PCR; TCRdb's copy has only in-frame clones and leaves some out. Here the sample spans 90,000 to 150,000 clones, over 75% being singletons. The source was peripheral blood, collected on day 0 of AZD1222 vaccination. The receptor source for this set is an adult in good health.

The V call is TRBV6-2 or TRBV6-3, the J call TRBJ1-2; maybe TRBD1 (5 bases). The germline V gene encodes CDR1 MNHEY and CDR2 SVGEGT. The CDR3 is 13 residues long. V dropped 6 bases and J dropped 3 bases, with 11 bases sitting between them. For the CDR3, the DNA is TGTGCCAGCAGCCTTCCGACAGACTATGGCTACACCTTC. It encodes CASSLPTDYGYTF.

This rearrangement joins TRBV5-4 to TRBJ2-6; weak D call: TRBD1 (6 bases). The CDR3 sequence is 15 residues long. Germline V gene lookup returns CDR1 SGHNT and CDR2 YYREEE (reference sequence). Trimming stripped 4 bases from V and 2 bases from J, with 10 bases between. The CDR3 nucleotides read TGTGCCAGCAGCCTAGGACAGACTGGGGCCAACGTCCTGACTTTC. This sequence encodes CASSLGQTGANVLTF. Variable domain in full (rest from reference TRBV5-4 and TRBJ2-6): ETGVTQSPTHLIKTRGQQVTLRCSSQSGHNTVSWYQQALGQGPQFIFQYYREEENGRGNFPPRFSGLQFPNYSSELNVNALELDDSALYLCASSLGQTGANVLTFGAGSRLTVL.

The V and J genes are TRBV7-8 and TRBJ2-7, with 12 bases fitting TRBD1. CDR1 SGHVS and CDR2 FQNEAQ come from the germline V gene. With 5 bases clipped from V and 4 bases from J, the junction kept 6 bases outside the gene matches. This CDR3 is 15 amino acids long. The CDR3 loop reads CASSAAGQGAYEQYF. The CDR3 DNA is TGTGCCAGCAGCGCGGCGGGACAGGGGGCGTACGAGCAGTACTTC.

The rearrangement uses TRBV25-1 and TRBJ1-4; D is uncertain. V lost 8 bases and J lost 4, with 17 bases in between. The length of the CDR3 is 15 residues. The germline V gene encodes CDR1 MGHDK and CDR2 SYGVNS. Written as DNA, the CDR3 is TGTGCCAGCGGAGGCCACCTCATGGGTAATGAAAAACTGTTTTTT. Its protein is CASGGHLMGNEKLFF.

J is TRBJ1-2 and V is TRBV19; D remains unclear. This CDR3 spans 12 amino acids. From germline, CDR1 is LNHDA and CDR2 SQIVND (reference sequence). V was pared by 4 bases and J by 8 bases, with 11 bases between. Written as DNA, the CDR3 is TGTGCCAGTAGTACCTTCCAGACAGGCTACACCTTC. This sequence encodes CASSTFQTGYTF.

The V and J genes are TRBV5-1 and TRBJ2-7, with 8 bases matching TRBD2. After removal of 4 bases from V and 3 bases from J, the junction contained 6 bases not matched to a gene. Germline CDR1 and CDR2: SGHRS and YFSETQ. The CDR3 contains 14 residues. CDR3 DNA sequence: TGCGCCAGCAGCCGCGCCGGGGGGGACTACGAGCAGTACTTC. It translates to CASSRAGGDYEQYF.

This clone was observed once. The genes are TRBV29-1 and TRBJ1-3, with no clear D. Trimming took off 0 bases at V and 5 bases at J, with 11 bases between the two ends. Germline loops: CDR1 SQVTM, CDR2 ANQGSEA. CDR3 size: 14 residues. For the CDR3, the DNA is TGCAGCGTTGAAGATCCGAGTACTAGAAACACCATATATTTT. Translated: CSVEDPSTRNTIYF. Looking up the rest from reference TRBV29-1 and TRBJ1-3 gives the full variable domain: SAVISQKPSRDICQRGTSLTIQCQVDSQVTMMFWYRQQPGQSLTLIATANQGSEATYESGFVIDKFPISRPNLTFSTLTVSNMSPEDSSIYLCSVEDPSTRNTIYFGEGSWLTVV.